These 21 T cell receptor beta chains originate from one sample sequenced in a study of cytomegalovirus exposure and HLA in healthy donors (dated by TCRdb to 2016 to 2017). Library preparation employed the immunoSEQ multiplex PCR assay. A mixture of 60 forward primers for TCR Vbeta segments and 13 reverse primers for TCR Jbeta segments was used in the multiplex PCR. TCRdb stores this immuneACCESS table with in-frame sequences only. Part of the clones is absent; in the studies checked, under half of the shortfall reflects unresolved V genes, and no reason is known for the rest. A total of about 140,000 clones appear in this sample, around 77% of them only once. The ten largest clonotypes hold roughly 2% of the sample. Material: PBMCs. The origin of the receptors is a young man in good health and CMV-seronegative.

The V call is TRBV18, the J call TRBJ1-5, with a weak D call TRBD1 (5 bases). Trimming cost V 0 bases and J 6 bases, with 12 bases left between them. The CDR3 spans 15 residues. Germline V lookup: CDR1 KGHSH, CDR2 LQKENI. The CDR3 coding sequence is TGTGCCAGCTCACCACCGGTGGGGGAGGGTCAGCCCCAGCATTTT. This gives the protein CASSPPVGEGQPQHF.

The chain carries TRBV7-3 and TRBJ2-3; D is unresolved. The CDR3 sequence is 13 residues long. Germline loops: CDR1 SGHTA, CDR2 FQGTGA. With 2 bases removed from V and 2 bases from J, the gap between germline ends came to 5 bases. The CDR3 sequence is CASSLSVTDTQYF. CDR3 sequence (DNA): TGTGCCAGCAGCTTATCCGTCACAGATACGCAGTATTTT.

The V call is TRBV4-1, the J call TRBJ2-7, with D possibly being TRBD2 (5 bases). V gave up 0 bases and J gave up 2 bases, with 20 bases separating them. The CDR3 loop spans 18 amino acids. Germline V gives CDR1 MGHRA, CDR2 YSYEKL. This chain's CDR3 is CASSQDYFAGPEPYEQYF. The CDR3 DNA is TGCGCCAGCAGCCAAGATTATTTTGCGGGTCCTGAACCCTACGAGCAGTACTTC.

The chain recombines TRBV7-2 with TRBJ2-1, with D maybe TRBD2 (7 bases). The germline V gene encodes CDR1 SGHTA and CDR2 FQGNSA. This CDR3 spans 14 amino acids. V dropped 8 bases and J dropped 6 bases, with 17 bases sitting between them. CDR3 DNA: TGTGCCAGCCGTCCGGGGGGCCAGGGCAATGAGCAGTTCTTC. It codes for CASRPGGQGNEQFF.

This clone was counted a single time. The J gene is TRBJ2-1, the V gene TRBV6-6; a weak D match, TRBD2 (6 bases). Germline V gene sequence: CDR1 MNHNY, CDR2 SVGAGI (reference sequence). The CDR3 is 14 amino acids. V was cut by 2 bases and J by 8 bases, with 13 bases left in between. CDR3 sequence: CASSYQRADHEQFF. CDR3 coding DNA: TGTGCCAGCAGTTACCAGCGGGCCGACCATGAGCAGTTCTTC.

The chain couples TRBV29-1 to TRBJ1-2; no definite D call. The V gene lost 5 bases and the J gene lost 4 bases, with 23 bases spanning the gap. The CDR3 totals 16 residues. Per germline, CDR1 SQVTM and CDR2 ANQGSEA. Written as DNA, the CDR3 is TGCAGCGTTTTGAATTTCGAGTCTACAGACCCCTATGGCTACACCTTC. Translating it yields CSVLNFESTDPYGYTF.

This rearrangement joins TRBV9 to TRBJ2-7, with TRBD1 matching 8 bases. From germline, CDR1 is SGDLS and CDR2 YYNGEE. This CDR3 has 16 residues. Trimming took 2 bases from V and 5 from J; bases not matched to a gene: 12. The CDR3 reads CASSVSSFGQGNEQYF. The CDR3, as DNA: TGTGCCAGCAGCGTCAGTAGCTTCGGACAGGGTAACGAGCAGTACTTC.

The chain recombines TRBV9 with TRBJ1-6, with TRBD1 matching over 7 bases. CDR1 is SGDLS and CDR2 is YYNGEE in the germline V gene. This CDR3 region has 18 residues. V lost 0 bases and J lost 7; bases outside the gene matches: 13. In nucleotides, the CDR3 is TGTGCCAGCAGCGTAGAATTAACTTCGGGCAGGGGGAATTCACCCCTCCACTTT. It is translated as CASSVELTSGRGNSPLHF.

The J gene is TRBJ1-2, the V gene TRBV2, with 7 bases identical to TRBD1. V lost 6 bases to trimming and J lost 4 bases; unmatched junction nucleotides: 5. Germline V gene lookup returns CDR1 SNHLY and CDR2 FYNNEI. The CDR3 is 13 amino acids. CDR3 amino acids: CASSDRDTYGYTF. CDR3 bases: TGTGCCAGCAGCGACAGGGACACCTATGGCTACACCTTC.

The V and J genes are TRBV6-5 and TRBJ2-7; a possible D gene is TRBD1 (6 bases). The V gene's germline CDR1 is MNHEY and CDR2 SVGAGI. CDR3 length: 14 residues. Between the trimmed V and J ends, which lost 0 bases and 0 bases, there was a span of 6 bases. The CDR3 region has the DNA TGTGCCAGCAGTTACTCGGACAGCTCCTACGAGCAGTACTTC. As protein: CASSYSDSSYEQYF.

This clone was seen just once. J is TRBJ1-1 and V is TRBV29-1; 11 nucleotides match TRBD1. The CDR3 is 16 residues long. Trimming took 3 bases from V and 4 from J; bases not matched to a gene: 10. Germline V CDR1 and CDR2: SQVTM, ANQGSEA. The CDR3 is CSVDEWTGGNSTEAFF. In DNA form, the CDR3 reads TGCAGCGTTGACGAGTGGACAGGGGGCAATAGCACTGAAGCTTTCTTT. Together with reference TRBV29-1 and TRBJ1-1, the CDR3 gives the full variable domain: SAVISQKPSRDICQRGTSLTIQCQVDSQVTMMFWYRQQPGQSLTLIATANQGSEATYESGFVIDKFPISRPNLTFSTLTVSNMSPEDSSIYLCSVDEWTGGNSTEAFFGQGTRLTVV.

Note on this clone: Additional DNA sequences in this sample encode the identical CDR3. The J gene is TRBJ2-1, the V gene TRBV5-1; D unresolved. CDR1 and CDR2 (germline): SGHRS, YFSETQ. The CDR3 has 14 amino acids. V was shortened by 1 base and J by 8 bases, with 13 bases between the two germline ends. The DNA for the CDR3 is TGCGCCAGCAGCTTGCCTAGTCTTACCGATGAGCAGTTCTTC. Amino acid sequence: CASSLPSLTDEQFF.

This chain joins TRBV27 and TRBJ2-3; 8 bases align to TRBD1. Trimming at V came to 0 bases and at J to 12 bases, leaving 8 bases not matched to a gene. The length of the CDR3 is 14 residues. The germline CDR1 and CDR2 sequences are MNHEY and SMNVEV (reference sequence). The CDR3 region has the DNA TGTGCCAGCAGTTTATCCTCGTGGACAGGGCACCAGTATTTT. Translating it yields CASSLSSWTGHQYF.

The genes are TRBV6-1 and TRBJ1-6; D unclear. The CDR3 covers 12 residues. Trimming stripped 4 bases from V and 7 bases from J, with 5 bases between. Germline V gives CDR1 MNHNS, CDR2 SASEGT. The CDR3 spells CASSVPNSPLHF. The CDR3 region has the DNA TGTGCCAGCAGTGTCCCAAATTCACCCCTCCACTTT.

The genes are TRBV14 and TRBJ2-3; D gene uncertain. The V and J ends lost 4 bases and 1 base respectively, with 6 bases between them. The CDR3 totals 13 residues. From germline, CDR1 is SGHDN and CDR2 FVKESK. The CDR3 region has the DNA TGTGCCAGCAGCCCCCAGGGCACAGATACGCAGTATTTT. Translation gives CASSPQGTDTQYF.

The gene calls are TRBV5-6 and TRBJ2-4; D possibly corresponds to TRBD1 (5 bases). Germline V gives CDR1 SGHDT, CDR2 YYEEEE. This CDR3 has 15 amino acids. The germline V and J ends were trimmed by 0 bases and 2 bases, with 9 bases remaining between them. The CDR3 reads CASSLARQPKNIQYF. The CDR3 region has the DNA TGTGCCAGCAGCTTGGCGCGACAGCCCAAAAACATTCAGTACTTC.

Only one count was recorded for this clone. The chain links TRBV7-9 to TRBJ1-5, with D possibly matching TRBD1 (6 bases). The CDR3 has 17 amino acids. Per the germline V gene, CDR1 is SEHNR and CDR2 is FQNEAQ (reference sequence). Deletions cut 1 base from V and 4 bases from J, with 17 bases between. The CDR3 sequence is CASSLGSSGATNQPQHF. As DNA, the CDR3 is TGTGCCAGCAGCTTAGGATCATCAGGGGCTACGAATCAGCCCCAGCATTTT.

V gene TRBV6-5 combines with J gene TRBJ2-7, with unresolved D. This CDR3 has 15 residues. V gave up 3 bases and J gave up 2 bases, with 14 bases separating them. Germline V gene lookup returns CDR1 MNHEY and CDR2 SVGAGI. The CDR3 nucleotides read TGTGCCAGCAGTTATAACCAACTAAGGCCCTACGAGCAGTACTTC. Protein: CASSYNQLRPYEQYF.

This sequence joins TRBV2 and TRBJ2-5; 7 nucleotides agree with TRBD1. This CDR3 contains 15 residues. Germline V CDR1 and CDR2: SNHLY, FYNNEI. The ends lost 6 bases at V and 5 bases at J; junction bases unmatched: 12. The CDR3 sequence is CASRLYDRVGETQYF. The DNA for the CDR3 is TGTGCCAGCAGATTATACGACAGGGTGGGGGAGACCCAGTACTTC.

This sequence joins TRBV29-1 and TRBJ2-5; D is possibly TRBD1 (6 bases). The CDR3 is 16 residues long. The germline CDR1 and CDR2 sequences are SQVTM and ANQGSEA. V lost 5 bases to trimming and J lost 5 bases, with 24 bases between them. CDR3 in DNA: TGCAGCGTTTCTTTCCTCCGGACAGCCCCGGGGGAGACCCAGTACTTC. It specifies CSVSFLRTAPGETQYF.

V usage is TRBV7-9 and J usage is TRBJ2-3; TRBD2 agrees at 7 bases. Per the germline V gene, CDR1 is SEHNR and CDR2 is FQNEAQ (reference sequence). The ends lost 3 bases at V and 6 bases at J; junction bases unmatched: 3. This CDR3 spans 13 amino acids. CDR3 bases: TGTGCCAGCAGCTTGACTAGCTCCGATACGCAGTATTTT. Translated, it gives CASSLTSSDTQYF.